This T cell receptor (beta chain) was sequenced in a study of blood T cells in healthy people across ages. Then a second PCR, running about 7 to 11 cycles, was carried out with a sample-barcoded 5' primer and a J-beta primer mix. MiXCR was run by TCRdb on the 5' RACE reads, yielding one entry per CDR3 protein. The sample lists around 710,000 distinct CDR3 sequences; roughly 47% were seen once. Germline V gives CDR1 DFQATT, CDR2 SNEGSKA (reference sequence). V shed 4 bases and J 10 bases; nucleotides not matched to a gene: 7. This CDR3 region has 13 residues. The sequence came from a woman aged 55-70 years in good health. The chain combines TRBV20-1 with TRBJ2-1; 10 positions match TRBD2. Material: blood. CDR3 sequence reads: CSATLAGVGEQFF. In DNA form, the CDR3 reads TGCAGTGCTACCCTAGCGGGAGTTGGAGAGCAGTTCTTC.